These 23 T cell receptor beta chains were sequenced from one sample in a study of T cell repertoires in cytomegalovirus infection. TCRdb independently ran MiXCR on the reads; one entry per CDR3 protein. The sample records 400,000 or so distinct CDR3 sequences, 15% to 20% being singletons. The sequenced material came from PBMCs. The receptors were gathered from a human donor in good health (CMV status not recorded). Some clones in this sample may be carry-over from other donors' samples.

This clonotype occurred a few times. The gene calls are TRBV7-6 and TRBJ2-1, with 11 bases that match TRBD2. This CDR3 has 17 residues. Germline-derived CDR1 and CDR2 are SGHVS and FNYEAQ. J gave up 6 bases and V 2 bases, and 9 bases lay outside the gene matches. The CDR3 DNA is TGTGCCAGCAGCTTATTTTTGGGACTAGCGGCTTTCAATGAGCAGTTCTTC. It encodes CASSLFLGLAAFNEQFF. Combining the CDR3 with reference TRBV7-6 and TRBJ2-1 gives the whole variable domain GAGVSQSPRYKVTKRGQDVALRCDPISGHVSLYWYRQALGQGPEFLTYFNYEAQQDKSGLPNDRFSAERPEGSISTLTIQRTEQRDSAMYRCASSLFLGLAAFNEQFFGPGTRLTVL.

This clonotype appeared many times. The CDR3 nucleotides read TGTGCCAGCAGCACCGACAGGGTTCGAGGCTACACCTTC. Its protein product is CASSTDRVRGYTF. This chain uses TRBV7-2 with TRBJ1-2, with 7 bases fitting TRBD1. Germline V gene sequence: CDR1 SGHTA, CDR2 FQGNSA. Germline trimming cut 5 bases from V and 8 bases from J; bases unmatched to any gene: 8. This CDR3 has 13 amino acids.

The chain joins TRBV20-1 to TRBJ1-3, with 9 bases fitting TRBD1. CDR1 DFQATT and CDR2 SNEGSKA come from the germline V gene (reference sequence). V trimming: 3 bases; J trimming: 4 bases; junction bases outside the gene matches: 10. This CDR3 contains 16 residues. The CDR3 protein is CSASRGTGIPGNTIYF. CDR3 coding DNA: TGCAGTGCTAGTCGTGGGACAGGGATTCCGGGAAACACCATATATTTT.

This clonotype was seen many times. This sequence joins TRBV6-1 and TRBJ1-2; D unresolved. V shed 4 bases and J shed 7 bases, with 13 bases lying between them. CDR1 is MNHNS and CDR2 is SASEGT in the germline V gene. This CDR3 spans 13 amino acids. The CDR3 coding sequence is TGTGCCAGCAGTGTTCGGGATTCCTTTGGCTACACCTTC. Amino acids: CASSVRDSFGYTF.

This chain joins TRBV20-1 and TRBJ2-1; a weak D match, TRBD2 (6 bases). Germline V gene sequence: CDR1 DFQATT, CDR2 SNEGSKA (reference sequence). The CDR3 is made up of 16 amino acids. The germline V and J ends were trimmed by 0 bases and 1 base, with 13 bases remaining between them. DNA of the CDR3: TGCAGTGCTAGAGATCCCGGGACTGTTTCCTACAATGAGCAGTTCTTC. This encodes CSARDPGTVSYNEQFF.

The rearrangement joins TRBV30 to TRBJ1-2; D gene ambiguous. This CDR3 has 13 amino acids. Per the germline V gene, CDR1 is GTSNPN and CDR2 is SVGIG (reference sequence). V lost 5 bases, J lost 6 bases, and 16 bases lay in between. The CDR3 loop reads CAWEVPPGDGYTF. DNA for the CDR3: TGTGCCTGGGAGGTCCCCCCTGGGGATGGCTACACCTTC.

CDR3 DNA: TGTGCCAGCAGCCAGACCTTCGGTGATCAGCCCCAGCATTTT. It yields the protein CASSQTFGDQPQHF. The rearrangement uses TRBV11-2 and TRBJ1-5; the D is unclear. V shed 5 bases and J shed 5 bases, with 13 bases lying between them. CDR1 is SGHAT, CDR2 FQNNGV, per germline. CDR3 size: 14 residues.

The V call is TRBV7-9, the J call TRBJ1-5; D perhaps matches TRBD1 (5 bases). The V end lost 4 bases, the J end lost 8 bases, and 9 bases lay between the germline ends. The CDR3 loop spans 12 amino acids. Germline loops: CDR1 SEHNR, CDR2 FQNEAQ (reference sequence). CDR3 bases: TGTGCCAGCAGCTCGCAGGGCGAGCCCCAGCATTTT. This codes for CASSSQGEPQHF.

This clonotype was detected only a few times. The V and J genes are TRBV7-8 and TRBJ2-7; D is tentatively TRBD1 or TRBD2 (5 bases each). Germline CDR1 is SGHVS and CDR2 is FQNEAQ. This CDR3 region has 15 residues. V was clipped by 3 bases and J by 7 bases, with 19 bases between them. CDR3 sequence (DNA): TGTGCCAGCAGCTTCGGGACCTATGGACTGGAGGAGCAGTACTTC. Its protein is CASSFGTYGLEEQYF. The full variable domain, with the rest looked up from reference TRBV7-8 and TRBJ2-7, is GAGVSQSPRYKVAKRGQDVALRCDPISGHVSLFWYQQALGQGPEFLTYFQNEAQLDKSGLPSDRFFAERPEGSVSTLKIQRTQQEDSAVYLCASSFGTYGLEEQYFGPGTRLTVT.

This clonotype has only a few counts. The V and J genes are TRBV19 and TRBJ2-5, with D perhaps TRBD2 (5 bases). The V end lost 3 bases, the J end lost 1 base, and 9 bases lay between the germline ends. The germline V gene encodes CDR1 LNHDA and CDR2 SQIVND (reference sequence). This CDR3 spans 14 amino acids. The CDR3 coding sequence is TGTGCCAGTAGTATGCGTCGGGGCCAAGAGACCCAGTACTTC. As protein: CASSMRRGQETQYF.

This clonotype was recorded a few times. J is TRBJ2-1 and V is TRBV20-1, with unresolved D. This CDR3 has 15 residues. CDR1 and CDR2 from the germline V gene are DFQATT and SNEGSKA (reference sequence). The V end lost 6 bases, the J end lost 0 bases, and 15 bases lay between the germline ends. The CDR3, as DNA: TGCAGTGCCACACTCTGGGAACCCTCCTACAATGAGCAGTTCTTC. Protein: CSATLWEPSYNEQFF.

In its sample, this clonotype was seen a few times. This chain links TRBV19 with TRBJ1-2; 8 nucleotides agree with TRBD1. Trimming at V came to 2 bases and at J to 6 bases, leaving 2 bases not matched to a gene. CDR1 is LNHDA, CDR2 SQIVND, per germline (reference sequence). The CDR3 extends over 13 amino acids. The CDR3 DNA is TGTGCCAGTAGTATACAGGGGGCGCATGGCTACACCTTC. Translated, it gives CASSIQGAHGYTF. The variable domain in full, completed from reference TRBV19 and TRBJ1-2, reads DGGITQSPKYLFRKEGQNVTLSCEQNLNHDAMYWYRQDPGQGLRLIYYSQIVNDFQKGDIAEGYSVSREKKESFPLTVTSAQKNPTAFYLCASSIQGAHGYTFGSGTRLTVV.

The chain uses TRBV5-4 and TRBJ1-1; 7 bases align to TRBD1. Germline trimming cut 5 bases from V and 1 base from J; bases unmatched to any gene: 5. The length of the CDR3 is 14 residues. Germline V gene sequence: CDR1 SGHNT, CDR2 YYREEE (reference sequence). The DNA of the CDR3 is TGTGCCAGCAGTTGGGGACAGAAGAACACTGAAGCTTTCTTT. Its protein is CASSWGQKNTEAFF. Using reference TRBV5-4 and TRBJ1-1 for the parts outside the CDR3, the full variable domain is ETGVTQSPTHLIKTRGQQVTLRCSSQSGHNTVSWYQQALGQGPQFIFQYYREEENGRGNFPPRFSGLQFPNYSSELNVNALELDDSALYLCASSWGQKNTEAFFGQGTRLTVV.

This clonotype was detected ten times or more. The J gene is TRBJ1-1, the V gene TRBV5-5; TRBD1 is a possible D gene (6 bases). Germline CDR1 is SGHKS and CDR2 is YYEKEE (reference sequence). This CDR3 has 15 amino acids. The ends were cut back, 2 bases at V and 1 base at J, with 12 bases in the middle. DNA for the CDR3: TGTGCCAGCAGCTTAAACCGACAGGCGAACACTGAAGCTTTCTTT. Its translation: CASSLNRQANTEAFF.

This clonotype was observed many times. The chain uses TRBV7-6 and TRBJ2-3; TRBD2 is a possible D gene (5 bases). Germline CDR1 SGHVS, CDR2 FNYEAQ. V was trimmed by 1 base and J by 4 bases, leaving 9 bases between them. The CDR3 totals 14 residues. CDR3 protein: CASSLEVGADTQYF. The CDR3 coding sequence is TGTGCCAGCAGCTTAGAGGTGGGAGCAGATACGCAGTATTTT.

The V call is TRBV4-3, the J call TRBJ1-3; weak D call: TRBD1 (5 bases). The length of the CDR3 is 16 residues. Between the trimmed V and J ends, which lost 3 bases and 0 bases, there was a span of 12 bases. The germline V gene has CDR1 LGHNA and CDR2 YSLEER. The CDR3 nucleotides are TGCGCCAGCAGCCATACAGCGAGGGGCTCTGGAAACACCATATATTTT. Translated, it gives CASSHTARGSGNTIYF.

This clonotype came up a few times. V is TRBV4-3 and J is TRBJ2-1; no definite D call. The CDR3 totals 14 residues. Germline assignment: CDR1 LGHNA and CDR2 YSLEER. Between the trimmed V and J ends, which lost 1 base and 7 bases, there was a span of 11 bases. The DNA of the CDR3 is TGCGCCAGCAGCCAAGGAGGAACTCTGAATGAGCAGTTCTTC. Protein: CASSQGGTLNEQFF.

This rearrangement joins TRBV23-1 to TRBJ2-7; a weak D match, TRBD1 (6 bases). TRBV23-1 is an ORF for which the function is uncertain. The CDR3 runs 15 residues. The V end lost 4 bases, the J end lost 1 base, and 14 bases lay between the germline ends. The CDR3 DNA sequence: TGCGCCAGCAGTCCTCTCGGACAGCCTTCCTACGAGCAGTACTTC. Residues: CASSPLGQPSYEQYF.

With respect to this clonotype: The junction differs from germline at one of its ends, possibly a read error. This chain links TRBV11-2 with TRBJ1-1; D gene unclear. The CDR3 covers 12 residues. The germline V gene encodes CDR1 SGHAT and CDR2 FQNNGV. The CDR3 sequence: CATSLSDTEAFF. The CDR3 DNA is TGTGCCACCAGCCTTTCCGACACTGAAGCTTTCTTT.

This clonotype was counted between two and nine times. The chain is built from TRBV4-3 and TRBJ2-1, with 9 bases that match TRBD2. The CDR3 totals 15 residues. The junction had 6 bases not matched to a gene; V was cut back by 3 bases and J by 6 bases. CDR1 LGHNA and CDR2 YSLEER come from the germline V gene. CDR3 sequence: CASSHLAGPLNEQFF. In DNA form, the CDR3 reads TGCGCCAGCAGCCACCTAGCGGGACCTCTCAATGAGCAGTTCTTC.

In this sample, this clonotype turned up a few times. The chain uses TRBV20-1 and TRBJ2-7; 11 bases map to TRBD2. The CDR3 has 14 residues. The V gene's germline CDR1 is DFQATT and CDR2 SNEGSKA (reference sequence). Trimming took 6 bases from V and 2 from J; bases not matched to a gene: 6. The CDR3 region has the DNA TGCAGTGCCCGTGATAGCGGGGGGGCCTACGAGCAGTACTTC. It encodes CSARDSGGAYEQYF.

The chain combines TRBV6-4 with TRBJ2-1; 9 bases map to TRBD1. Germline V gives CDR1 MRHNA, CDR2 SNTAGT. With 4 bases clipped from V and 6 bases from J, the junction kept 7 bases outside the gene matches. The CDR3 is 15 residues long. This CDR3 reads CASSGSLTGGNEQFF. CDR3 DNA: TGTGCCAGCAGTGGGTCTTTGACAGGGGGCAATGAGCAGTTCTTC.

This clonotype appeared a few times. The V call is TRBV2, the J call TRBJ2-3; D is ambiguous. Germline-derived CDR1 and CDR2 are SNHLY and FYNNEI. CDR3 length equals 14 residues. With 7 bases removed from V and 2 bases from J, the gap between germline ends came to 13 bases. CDR3 nucleotides: TGTGCCAGCACCGCCGAATACTCCACAGATACGCAGTATTTT. Translation gives CASTAEYSTDTQYF.